Shown below are 17 T cell receptor beta chains from a single sample sequenced in a study of blood T cell repertoires in COVID-19. Libraries were prepared by immunoSEQ multiplex PCR; TCRdb keeps only in-frame clonotypes and omits some of them. Among roughly 500,000 clones listed, roughly nine tenths were seen once. The material sequenced was peripheral blood. These receptors originate from a man aged 18 to 30 with COVID-19, enrolled during active disease.

This chain connects TRBV9 to TRBJ2-2; TRBD1 might be the D (5 bases). The CDR3 is made up of 15 amino acids. Germline V lookup: CDR1 SGDLS, CDR2 YYNGEE. Trimming stripped 2 bases from V and 4 bases from J, with 12 bases between. This chain's CDR3 is CASSVADSVTGELFF. As DNA, the CDR3 is TGTGCCAGCAGCGTTGCCGACAGTGTCACCGGGGAGCTGTTTTTT.

V usage is TRBV10-3 and J usage is TRBJ1-2; the match to TRBD1 covers 7 bases. Germline lookup yields CDR1 ENHRY and CDR2 SYGVKD. This CDR3 contains 13 residues. Trimming at V came to 7 bases and at J to 6 bases, leaving 8 bases not matched to a gene. CDR3 protein: CAITPEGGHGYTF. The CDR3 bases are TGTGCCATCACCCCGGAAGGGGGCCATGGCTACACCTTC.

The chain is built from TRBV7-8 and TRBJ2-3, with 9 bases that match TRBD1. The trim removed 2 bases at V and 3 bases at J, leaving 3 bases unmatched. The CDR3 contains 15 residues. Germline V gene lookup returns CDR1 SGHVS and CDR2 FQNEAQ. CDR3 in amino acids: CASSLRDRVTDTQYF. Here the CDR3 DNA reads TGTGCCAGCAGCTTACGGGACAGGGTAACAGATACGCAGTATTTT. Full variable domain (rest looked up from reference TRBV7-8 and TRBJ2-3): GAGVSQSPRYKVAKRGQDVALRCDPISGHVSLFWYQQALGQGPEFLTYFQNEAQLDKSGLPSDRFFAERPEGSVSTLKIQRTQQEDSAVYLCASSLRDRVTDTQYFGPGTRLTVL.

Only one count was recorded for this clone. The rearrangement links TRBV5-8 to TRBJ2-2; maybe TRBD2 (6 bases). Germline loops: CDR1 SGHTS, CDR2 YDEGEE. Trimming took 1 base from V and 8 from J, leaving 15 bases between them. CDR3 size: 15 residues. CDR3 nucleotide sequence: TGTGCCAGCAGCTTGCCCACTAGCTGGAGGGGGGAGCTGTTTTTT. As protein: CASSLPTSWRGELFF.

The V gene is TRBV12-3 or TRBV12-4, the J gene TRBJ2-7; D is perhaps TRBD2 (5 bases). V gave up 3 bases and J gave up 5 bases, with 8 bases separating them. The length of the CDR3 is 12 residues. In nucleotides, the CDR3 is TGTGCCAGCAGTTTCCCGGGGAACGAGCAGTACTTC. Amino acid sequence: CASSFPGNEQYF.

The chain couples TRBV5-1 to TRBJ1-1; D remains ambiguous. The CDR3 length is 13 residues. Germline V gene sequence: CDR1 SGHRS, CDR2 YFSETQ. Trimming removed 0 bases at V and 1 base at J, with 4 bases between. CDR3 bases: TGCGCCAGCAGCTTGGAACAGAACACTGAAGCTTTCTTT. Its protein product is CASSLEQNTEAFF.

The chain carries TRBV9 and TRBJ2-2, with D possibly TRBD2 on 6 matching bases. The CDR3 has 16 amino acids. Looked up from germline, CDR1 is SGDLS and CDR2 is YYNGEE. V was pared by 7 bases and J by 5 bases, with 21 bases between. This CDR3 is CASGEPGVVGTGELFF. DNA for the CDR3: TGTGCCAGCGGCGAGCCGGGGGTGGTGGGGACCGGGGAGCTGTTTTTT.

The V call is TRBV6-5, the J call TRBJ1-4, with D unclear. Germline assignment: CDR1 MNHEY and CDR2 SVGAGI. The CDR3 runs 14 residues. V was clipped by 6 bases and J by 8 bases, with 16 bases between them. CDR3 loop: CASSSDGFGEKLFF. DNA for the CDR3: TGTGCCAGCAGCTCCGACGGGTTCGGGGAAAAACTGTTTTTT.

The chain joins TRBV30 to TRBJ2-5; 9 nucleotides agree with TRBD2. This CDR3 region has 16 residues. J was trimmed by 5 bases and V by 6 bases; bases with no gene match: 16. The germline CDR1 and CDR2 sequences are GTSNPN and SVGIG (reference sequence). The CDR3 is CACNNDAGGPRETQYF. As DNA, the CDR3 is TGTGCCTGCAATAATGACGCGGGAGGGCCACGGGAGACCCAGTACTTC.

V is TRBV10-2 and J is TRBJ2-3; TRBD2 agrees at 8 bases. V was pared by 6 bases and J by 2 bases, with 4 bases of the junction left unmatched. There are 14 residues in the CDR3. Germline V lookup: CDR1 WSHSY, CDR2 SAAADI. The CDR3 sequence: CASRIAGPTDTQYF. For the CDR3, the DNA is TGCGCCAGCAGAATAGCGGGACCCACAGATACGCAGTATTTT.

This chain joins TRBV11-3 and TRBJ2-1; the D gene is possibly TRBD2 (5 bases). This CDR3 has 18 residues. V shed 0 bases and J shed 0 bases, with 15 bases lying between them. The V gene's germline CDR1 is SGHNT and CDR2 YENEEA. CDR3 residues: CASSLEGGLSSSYNEQFF. The DNA of the CDR3 is TGTGCCAGCAGCTTAGAGGGTGGACTCTCTAGCTCCTACAATGAGCAGTTCTTC.

The chain's CDR3 is CASSLGDTNQPQHF. CDR3 nucleotide sequence: TGTGCCAGCAGCTTAGGGGACACGAATCAGCCCCAGCATTTT. The rearrangement links TRBV7-8 to TRBJ1-5, with a possible D match to TRBD1 (6 bases). The ends were cut back, 1 base at V and 4 bases at J, with 8 bases in the middle. Per the germline V gene, CDR1 is SGHVS and CDR2 is FQNEAQ. The CDR3 is 14 residues long.

This clone was observed a few times. This sequence joins TRBV6-5 and TRBJ1-2, with D unclear. Germline V gene data show CDR1 as MNHEY and CDR2 as SVGAGI. The germline V and J ends were trimmed by 2 bases and 5 bases, with 9 bases remaining between them. CDR3 length: 13 residues. The CDR3 protein is CASSYNRLYGYTF. The CDR3 nucleotides are TGTGCCAGCAGTTACAACAGATTGTATGGCTACACCTTC.

The chain uses TRBV19 and TRBJ1-1, with D possibly matching TRBD1 (6 bases). The V end was cut by 6 bases, the J end by 1 base, with 9 bases between. The length of the CDR3 is 13 residues. Germline V gene data show CDR1 as LNHDA and CDR2 as SQIVND (reference sequence). CDR3 nucleotides: TGTGCCAGTAGGACGACAGGGAACACTGAAGCTTTCTTT. Translated: CASRTTGNTEAFF.

CDR3 DNA sequence: TGCAGCGGGGAGAGTTCTGACACCGGGGAGCTGTTTTTT. The encoded protein is CSGESSDTGELFF. V is TRBV29-1 and J is TRBJ2-2, with D perhaps matching TRBD2 (5 bases). Looked up from germline, CDR1 is SQVTM and CDR2 is ANQGSEA. The CDR3 totals 13 residues. Between the trimmed V and J ends, which lost 7 bases and 3 bases, there was a span of 12 bases.

The chain combines TRBV4-1 with TRBJ2-1; 7 bases align to TRBD2. The CDR3 covers 16 residues. V lost 4 bases, J lost 0 bases, and 6 bases stayed unmatched. Germline loops: CDR1 MGHRA, CDR2 YSYEKL. CDR3 region: CASSPIRGDSYNEQFF. The CDR3 coding sequence is TGCGCCAGCAGCCCGATACGGGGGGACTCCTACAATGAGCAGTTCTTC.

The V call is TRBV30, the J call TRBJ2-1; D remains ambiguous. The CDR3 consists of 12 residues. The V gene lost 2 bases and the J gene lost 5 bases, with 7 bases spanning the gap. CDR1 and CDR2 (germline): GTSNPN, SVGIG (reference sequence). CDR3 sequence reads: CAWSPVHNEQFF. As DNA, the CDR3 is TGTGCCTGGAGTCCCGTCCACAATGAGCAGTTCTTC.